One and the same sample provided the 8 T cell receptor beta chains below, sequenced in a study of T cells after yellow fever vaccination. One entry per CDR3 protein, called by TCRdb with MiXCR from the 5' RACE reads. The sample holds about 430,000 distinct CDR3 sequences, around a sixth seen once. The starting material was PBMCs, obtained before the yellow fever booster vaccination. The receptor source for this set is a man aged 18 to 30 who received the YFV17D yellow fever vaccine.

The chain employs TRBV24-1 and TRBJ2-1; D is ambiguous. CDR3 length: 15 residues. From germline, CDR1 is KGHDR and CDR2 SFDVKD. Trimming stripped 0 bases from V and 4 bases from J, with 9 bases between. CDR3 amino acids: CATSDLRASYNEQFF. CDR3 nucleotide sequence: TGTGCCACCAGTGATTTGCGCGCCAGTTACAATGAGCAGTTCTTC.

The genes are TRBV7-8 and TRBJ2-7, with D perhaps matching TRBD2 (6 bases). Looked up from germline, CDR1 is SGHVS and CDR2 is FQNEAQ. The CDR3 totals 14 residues. Between the trimmed V and J ends, which lost 1 base and 0 bases, there was a span of 7 bases. Here the CDR3 DNA reads TGTGCCAGCAGCTTAGGCGGGGACTCCTACGAGCAGTACGTC. Its translation is CASSLGGDSYEQYV.

This clonotype was counted many times. CDR3 sequence (DNA): TGTGCCAGCAGCCCCTCTGGGGCCAACGTCCTGACTTTC. Its translation: CASSPSGANVLTF. V usage is TRBV3-1 and J usage is TRBJ2-6; D gene unclear. Germline lookup yields CDR1 LGHDT and CDR2 YNNKEL (reference sequence). V shed 4 bases and J shed 0 bases, with 1 base lying between them. The CDR3 length is 13 residues. Full variable domain (remainder filled in from reference TRBV3-1 and TRBJ2-6): DTAVSQTPKYLVTQMGNDKSIKCEQNLGHDTMYWYKQDSKKFLKIMFSYNNKELIINETVPNRFSPKSPDKAHLNLHINSLELGDSAVYFCASSPSGANVLTFGAGSRLTVL.

This chain uses TRBV4-3 with TRBJ2-3; TRBD1 agrees at 7 bases. The CDR3 length is 14 residues. Trimming cost V 0 bases and J 8 bases; bases outside gene matches: 5. The germline V gene encodes CDR1 LGHNA and CDR2 YSLEER. The CDR3 bases are TGCGCCAGCAGCCAAGAAAAACAGGGGATTACGCAGTATTTT. This translates into CASSQEKQGITQYF.

Written as DNA, the CDR3 is TGTGCCGGAAAAGCAACGAGGGGAACAGATACGCAGTATTTT. Protein: CAGKATRGTDTQYF. V gene TRBV7-2 combines with J gene TRBJ2-3; D may be TRBD1 or TRBD2 (5 bases each). The germline CDR1 and CDR2 sequences are SGHTA and FQGNSA. Trimming removed 11 bases at V and 3 bases at J, with 18 bases between. The length of the CDR3 is 14 residues.

The chain combines TRBV28 with TRBJ2-4; D is unclear. The V and J ends lost 0 bases and 6 bases respectively, with 15 bases between them. The CDR3 covers 16 residues. The germline CDR1 and CDR2 sequences are MDHEN and SYDVKM. CDR3 bases: TGTGCCAGCAGTTTATGGAGGACCATCCCTGGAAACATTCAGTACTTC. Translating gives CASSLWRTIPGNIQYF.

In this sample, this clonotype turned up a few times. V gene TRBV2 combines with J gene TRBJ1-5, with D unresolved. The V end lost 3 bases, the J end lost 5 bases, and 5 bases lay between the germline ends. From germline, CDR1 is SNHLY and CDR2 FYNNEI. The CDR3 consists of 12 residues. The CDR3 DNA reads as TGTGCCAGCAGTGACCGGCATCAGCCCCAGCATTTT. Its protein product is CASSDRHQPQHF. The whole variable domain, filled in from reference TRBV2 and TRBJ1-5, reads EPEVTQTPSHQVTQMGQEVILRCVPISNHLYFYWYRQILGQKVEFLVSFYNNEISEKSEIFDDQFSVERPDGSNFTLKIRSTKLEDSAMYFCASSDRHQPQHFGDGTRLSIL.

This chain links TRBV10-3 with TRBJ2-5; the D gene could be TRBD1 or TRBD2 (5 bases each). Looked up from germline, CDR1 is ENHRY and CDR2 is SYGVKD. V was pared by 5 bases and J by 2 bases, with 9 bases between. The CDR3 runs 13 residues. This CDR3 is CAISRDEQETQYF. In DNA form, the CDR3 reads TGTGCCATCAGTCGGGACGAACAAGAGACCCAGTACTTC.